The 27 T cell receptor beta chains in this list originate from one sample, sequenced in a study of cytomegalovirus exposure and HLA in healthy donors. The PCR was carried out with 60 Vbeta primers and 13 Jbeta primers. The repertoire was sequenced with immunoSEQ multiplex PCR; TCRdb's copy has only in-frame clones and lacks some. The sample records about 92,000 clones, more than 65% being singletons. Sequencing was carried out using PBMCs. The receptor set was obtained from a girl aged 2 to 10 in good health and CMV-seropositive.

V usage is TRBV5-1 and J usage is TRBJ2-1; TRBD2 matches 7 bases. The CDR3 has 13 residues. Trimming at V came to 2 bases and at J to 10 bases, leaving 6 bases not matched to a gene. Germline V gene lookup returns CDR1 SGHRS and CDR2 YFSETQ. CDR3 sequence (DNA): TGCGCCAGCAGCTTCGCTAGCGGACGCGAGCAGTTCTTC. Translating gives CASSFASGREQFF.

The table lists this clone with a few counts. This chain connects TRBV5-1 to TRBJ1-1, with 7 bases lining up with TRBD1. J lost 0 bases, V lost 0 bases, and 14 bases had no gene match. The CDR3 consists of 19 residues. CDR1 SGHRS and CDR2 YFSETQ come from the germline V gene. The CDR3 loop reads CASSLGHSGGGSMNTEAFF. CDR3 nucleotide sequence: TGCGCCAGCAGCTTGGGTCACTCAGGGGGAGGATCCATGAACACTGAAGCTTTCTTT.

The chain carries TRBV11-2 and TRBJ2-7; D possibly corresponds to TRBD2 (5 bases). Germline CDR1 and CDR2: SGHAT and FQNNGV. Trimming took 3 bases from V and 7 from J, leaving 25 bases between them. This CDR3 comprises 17 residues. In DNA, the CDR3 is TGTGCCAGCAGCTTCCCCTCGAGTGTAGCAGCTAGGGAGGAGCAGTACTTC. Its protein product is CASSFPSSVAAREEQYF.

The chain links TRBV27 to TRBJ1-1; 7 bases agree with TRBD1. The CDR3 runs to 13 residues. Unmatched junction bases numbered 3, after V lost 3 bases and J lost 5 bases. Germline values: CDR1 MNHEY, CDR2 SMNVEV (reference sequence). The DNA of the CDR3 is TGTGCCAGCAGTTTTCCAGGGGGGACTGAAGCTTTCTTT. This translates into CASSFPGGTEAFF.

This clone was seen more than once but under ten times. J is TRBJ2-2 and V is TRBV10-3, with D perhaps TRBD2 (5 bases). The germline V gene has CDR1 ENHRY and CDR2 SYGVKD. The CDR3 runs to 14 residues. V dropped 6 bases and J dropped 5 bases, with 13 bases sitting between them. The chain's CDR3 is CAIRSDSITGELFF. Here the CDR3 DNA reads TGTGCCATCAGGTCGGACTCGATTACCGGGGAGCTGTTTTTT.

The chain carries TRBV7-9 and TRBJ1-1, with D possibly TRBD1 on 5 matching bases. Germline V gene data show CDR1 as SEHNR and CDR2 as FQNEAQ (reference sequence). V lost 2 bases to trimming and J lost 1 base, with 17 bases between them. The CDR3 spans 17 residues. CDR3 nucleotides: TGTGCCAGCAGCTTACTGCGTCCGATGGGGGGGAACACTGAAGCTTTCTTT. Protein sequence: CASSLLRPMGGNTEAFF. The entire variable domain, with the rest obtained from reference TRBV7-9 and TRBJ1-1, is as follows: DTGVSQNPRHKITKRGQNVTFRCDPISEHNRLYWYRQTLGQGPEFLTYFQNEAQLEKSRLLSDRFSAERPKGSFSTLEIQRTEQGDSAMYLCASSLLRPMGGNTEAFFGQGTRLTVV.

This chain connects TRBV6-1 to TRBJ2-4, with 15 bases that match TRBD2. Germline CDR1 reads MNHNS; CDR2 reads SASEGT. The CDR3 contains 22 residues. V shed 0 bases, J shed 1 base, and the junction held 13 bases outside the gene matches. CDR3 DNA sequence: TGTGCCAGCAGTGAAGCCTTACCGGGACTAGCGGGAGGAGGAGCGGCCAAAAACATTCAGTACTTC. Translation gives CASSEALPGLAGGGAAKNIQYF.

The rearrangement joins TRBV7-8 to TRBJ2-3; possibly TRBD2 for D (5 bases). Germline CDR1 is SGHVS and CDR2 is FQNEAQ. This CDR3 comprises 17 residues. The ends were cut back, 6 bases at V and 0 bases at J, with 19 bases in the middle. Here the CDR3 DNA reads TGTGCCAGCAGTATTTACCGGGGTCGTTCTAGCACAGATACGCAGTATTTT. Its translation: CASSIYRGRSSTDTQYF. The full variable domain, its missing parts supplied by reference TRBV7-8 and TRBJ2-3, is GAGVSQSPRYKVAKRGQDVALRCDPISGHVSLFWYQQALGQGPEFLTYFQNEAQLDKSGLPSDRFFAERPEGSVSTLKIQRTQQEDSAVYLCASSIYRGRSSTDTQYFGPGTRLTVL.

The V and J genes are TRBV6-5 and TRBJ2-5, with 10 bases aligning to TRBD2. The trim removed 5 bases at V and 13 bases at J, leaving 16 bases unmatched. Germline loops: CDR1 MNHEY, CDR2 SVGAGI. The CDR3 is 15 amino acids. CDR3 residues: CASSQVLAGVLSWYF. In nucleotides, the CDR3 is TGTGCCAGCAGTCAAGTGCTAGCGGGAGTTCTGTCTTGGTACTTC.

V is TRBV9 and J is TRBJ2-7; possibly TRBD2 for D (6 bases). The germline V gene encodes CDR1 SGDLS and CDR2 YYNGEE. The V and J ends lost 5 bases and 2 bases respectively, with 11 bases between them. CDR3 length equals 13 residues. The CDR3 region has the DNA TGTGCCAGCAGATCGGACTACACCTACGAGCAGTACTTC. Its translation: CASRSDYTYEQYF.

The gene calls are TRBV7-9 and TRBJ1-4; 7 bases agree with TRBD1. CDR1 and CDR2 (germline): SEHNR, FQNEAQ (reference sequence). The CDR3 spans 15 residues. The J segment lost 8 bases and the V segment lost 5 bases, leaving 11 bases of the junction unmatched. CDR3 in amino acids: CASSRSTGAREKLFF. The CDR3 DNA is TGTGCCAGCAGCCGATCTACAGGGGCAAGGGAAAAACTGTTTTTT.

This chain links TRBV9 with TRBJ2-2, with D possibly matching TRBD2 (5 bases). The CDR3 spans 14 residues. V was trimmed by 0 bases and J by 6 bases, leaving 9 bases between them. Germline assignment: CDR1 SGDLS and CDR2 YYNGEE. The CDR3 region is CASSVGGGPGELFF. CDR3 in DNA: TGTGCCAGCAGCGTAGGCGGCGGGCCCGGGGAGCTGTTTTTT.

This chain joins TRBV5-3 and TRBJ2-5; TRBD1 aligns across 9 bases. TRBV5-3 belongs to the ORF category, with a function that is uncertain. V lost 4 bases and J lost 3; bases outside the gene matches: 4. There are 14 residues in the CDR3. CDR3: CARSHGQGKETQYF. DNA of the CDR3: TGTGCCAGAAGCCATGGACAGGGGAAAGAGACCCAGTACTTC.

This clone came up once. V and J are TRBV7-8 and TRBJ2-6; possibly TRBD2 for D (5 bases). Trimming cost V 5 bases and J 2 bases, with 13 bases left between them. From germline, CDR1 is SGHVS and CDR2 FQNEAQ. CDR3 size: 16 residues. In DNA, the CDR3 is TGTGCCAGCAGCCGAATACGGGGAGCTGGGGCCAACGTCCTGACTTTC. Its protein is CASSRIRGAGANVLTF.

J is TRBJ2-2 and V is TRBV6-6; 12 positions match TRBD2. Germline V gene lookup returns CDR1 MNHNY and CDR2 SVGAGI (reference sequence). V was pared by 7 bases and J by 5 bases, with 5 bases of the junction left unmatched. CDR3 length: 15 residues. This CDR3 is CASTLGTSGTGELFF. CDR3 DNA sequence: TGTGCCAGCACCCTCGGGACTAGCGGGACCGGGGAGCTGTTTTTT.

The chain links TRBV6-6 to TRBJ2-1; a weak D match, TRBD1 (6 bases). CDR1 MNHNY and CDR2 SVGAGI come from the germline V gene (reference sequence). The germline V and J ends were trimmed by 1 base and 5 bases, with 12 bases remaining between them. The CDR3 loop spans 15 amino acids. The CDR3 DNA is TGTGCCAGCAGTTACTACCAGGGGATGGACAATGAGCAGTTCTTC. This codes for CASSYYQGMDNEQFF.

V is TRBV7-2 and J is TRBJ2-1; D possibly corresponds to TRBD2 (7 bases). Trimming removed 2 bases from V and 6 bases from J, with 20 bases in between. Germline lookup yields CDR1 SGHTA and CDR2 FQGNSA. The CDR3 is made up of 17 amino acids. The CDR3 DNA is TGTGCCAGCAGCTTATGGCGGGGGCTAGCGGCCCTCAATGAGCAGTTCTTC. This gives the protein CASSLWRGLAALNEQFF.

The rearrangement uses TRBV6-5 and TRBJ2-2, with D tentatively TRBD2 (5 bases). This CDR3 has 15 amino acids. Germline CDR1 is MNHEY and CDR2 is SVGAGI. Trimming left V 2 bases short and J 6 bases short, with 13 bases between. This chain's CDR3 is CASSYGGRESGELFF. CDR3 bases: TGTGCCAGCAGTTACGGTGGTCGGGAATCCGGGGAGCTGTTTTTT.

There are a few counts of this clone. The chain is built from TRBV6-5 and TRBJ1-1, with TRBD1 as a possible D gene (5 bases). The CDR3 length is 13 residues. Germline loops: CDR1 MNHEY, CDR2 SVGAGI. With 4 bases removed from V and 8 bases from J, the gap between germline ends came to 14 bases. CDR3 sequence reads: CASSSTGTAEAFF. The DNA of the CDR3 is TGTGCCAGCAGTTCCACCGGGACTGCAGAAGCTTTCTTT.

This rearrangement joins TRBV10-3 to TRBJ2-1; 7 bases align to TRBD2. This CDR3 has 10 amino acids. V shed 11 bases, J shed 6 bases, and the junction held 1 base outside the gene matches. Germline lookup yields CDR1 ENHRY and CDR2 SYGVKD. The CDR3 is CAGGSNEQFF. CDR3 in DNA: TGTGCCGGCGGGAGCAATGAGCAGTTCTTC.

The J gene is TRBJ1-1, the V gene TRBV7-9, with 8 bases matching TRBD1. Germline lookup yields CDR1 SEHNR and CDR2 FQNEAQ (reference sequence). The CDR3 extends over 15 amino acids. The V gene end was trimmed by 3 bases and the J gene end by 4 bases; junction bases not matched to a gene: 7. This CDR3 is CASSFTTGEVTEAFF. As DNA, the CDR3 is TGTGCCAGCAGCTTTACGACAGGGGAGGTCACTGAAGCTTTCTTT.

This chain connects TRBV10-3 to TRBJ1-2; D perhaps matches TRBD1 (6 bases). The CDR3 contains 15 residues. Germline V gene sequence: CDR1 ENHRY, CDR2 SYGVKD. Trimming cost V 7 bases and J 4 bases, with 19 bases left between them. The CDR3 nucleotides are TGTGCCATCACCGACAGGAAGGGAGGGGGCTATGGCTACACCTTC. Translation: CAITDRKGGGYGYTF.

This chain connects TRBV6-5 to TRBJ2-5; 8 positions match TRBD2. Unmatched junction bases numbered 6, after V lost 2 bases and J lost 4 bases. The germline V gene encodes CDR1 MNHEY and CDR2 SVGAGI. The CDR3 is 15 amino acids. Here the CDR3 DNA reads TGTGCCAGCAGTTACCCTAGCCGGGGGGGAGAGACCCAGTACTTC. It is translated as CASSYPSRGGETQYF.

The rearrangement links TRBV2 to TRBJ2-1; weak D call: TRBD1 (6 bases). CDR1 SNHLY and CDR2 FYNNEI come from the germline V gene. V was pared by 8 bases and J by 2 bases, with 13 bases between. This CDR3 has 14 residues. The CDR3 here is CASLPDSPYNEQFF. The CDR3 bases are TGTGCCAGCCTGCCGGACAGCCCCTACAATGAGCAGTTCTTC.

The rearrangement uses TRBV7-9 and TRBJ2-1, with TRBD1 matching over 8 bases. Germline V CDR1 and CDR2: SEHNR, FQNEAQ (reference sequence). V trimming: 5 bases; J trimming: 10 bases; junction bases outside the gene matches: 10. CDR3 length equals 14 residues. The CDR3 is CASSIQTGAGEQFF. CDR3 bases: TGTGCCAGCAGCATACAGACAGGGGCTGGAGAGCAGTTCTTC. Full variable domain (missing parts from reference TRBV7-9 and TRBJ2-1): DTGVSQNPRHKITKRGQNVTFRCDPISEHNRLYWYRQTLGQGPEFLTYFQNEAQLEKSRLLSDRFSAERPKGSFSTLEIQRTEQGDSAMYLCASSIQTGAGEQFFGPGTRLTVL.

The chain carries TRBV7-3 and TRBJ2-2, with 8 bases that match TRBD2. Per the germline V gene, CDR1 is SGHTA and CDR2 is FQGTGA. With V trimmed by 4 bases and J by 6 bases, 7 bases remained unmatched. The CDR3 sequence is 15 residues long. CDR3 in DNA: TGTGCCAGCAGCTCCCTGGCGGGGGGTTCCGGGGAGCTGTTTTTT. It encodes CASSSLAGGSGELFF.

This clone has just a few counts. This chain connects TRBV30 to TRBJ1-1, with D unclear. This CDR3 has 13 residues. Trimming left V 2 bases short and J 1 base short, with 8 bases between. From germline, CDR1 is GTSNPN and CDR2 SVGIG (reference sequence). In DNA form, the CDR3 reads TGTGCCTGGAGTCGAGGGTCGAACACTGAAGCTTTCTTT. Translated, it gives CAWSRGSNTEAFF.